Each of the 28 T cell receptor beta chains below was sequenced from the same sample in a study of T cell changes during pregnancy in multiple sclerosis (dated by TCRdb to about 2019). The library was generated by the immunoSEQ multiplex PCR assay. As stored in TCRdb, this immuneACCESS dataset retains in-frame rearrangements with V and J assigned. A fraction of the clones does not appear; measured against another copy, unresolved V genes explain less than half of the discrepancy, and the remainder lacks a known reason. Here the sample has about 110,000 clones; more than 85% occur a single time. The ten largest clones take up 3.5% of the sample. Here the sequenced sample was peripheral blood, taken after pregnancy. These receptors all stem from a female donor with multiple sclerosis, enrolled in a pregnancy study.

CDR3 coding DNA: TGTGCCAGCTCGCGTGAGACCTCGGGGGAAAAACTGTTTTTT. Its protein product is CASSRETSGEKLFF. This chain links TRBV18 with TRBJ1-4; unclear D gene. Trimming took 6 bases from V and 8 from J, leaving 16 bases between them. The CDR3 spans 14 residues. Per the germline V gene, CDR1 is KGHSH and CDR2 is LQKENI.

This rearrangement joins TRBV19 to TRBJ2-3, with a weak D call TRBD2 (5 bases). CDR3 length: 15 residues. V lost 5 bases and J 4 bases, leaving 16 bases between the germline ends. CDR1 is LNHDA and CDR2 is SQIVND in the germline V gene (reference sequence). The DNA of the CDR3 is TGTGCCAGTAGTTCCCACCCCGACGGGGCAGATACGCAGTATTTT. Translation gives CASSSHPDGADTQYF.

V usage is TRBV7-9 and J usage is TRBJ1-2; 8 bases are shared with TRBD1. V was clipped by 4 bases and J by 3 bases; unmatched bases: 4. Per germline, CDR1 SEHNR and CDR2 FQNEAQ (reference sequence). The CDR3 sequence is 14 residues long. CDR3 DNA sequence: TGTGCCAGCAGCTCCAGGGGGCCACACTATGGCTACACCTTC. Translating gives CASSSRGPHYGYTF.

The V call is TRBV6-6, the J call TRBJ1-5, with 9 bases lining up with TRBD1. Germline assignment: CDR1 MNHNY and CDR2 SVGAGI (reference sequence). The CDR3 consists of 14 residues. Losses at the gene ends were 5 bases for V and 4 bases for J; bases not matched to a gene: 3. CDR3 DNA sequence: TGTGCCAGCAGTGACAGGGGGGAGAATCAGCCCCAGCATTTT. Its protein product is CASSDRGENQPQHF.

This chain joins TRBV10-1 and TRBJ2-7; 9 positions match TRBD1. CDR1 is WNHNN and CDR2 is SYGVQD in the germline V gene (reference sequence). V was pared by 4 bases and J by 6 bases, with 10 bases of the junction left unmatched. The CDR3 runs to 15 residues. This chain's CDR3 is CASSGLQGQGVEQYF. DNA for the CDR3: TGCGCCAGCAGTGGTCTCCAGGGACAGGGCGTCGAGCAGTACTTC.

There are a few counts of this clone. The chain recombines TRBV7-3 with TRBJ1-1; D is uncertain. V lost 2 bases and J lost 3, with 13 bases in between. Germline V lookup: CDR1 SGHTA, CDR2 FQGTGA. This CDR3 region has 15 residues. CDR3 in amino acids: CASSLFEGRDTEAFF. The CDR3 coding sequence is TGTGCCAGCAGCTTATTTGAAGGGAGGGACACTGAAGCTTTCTTT.

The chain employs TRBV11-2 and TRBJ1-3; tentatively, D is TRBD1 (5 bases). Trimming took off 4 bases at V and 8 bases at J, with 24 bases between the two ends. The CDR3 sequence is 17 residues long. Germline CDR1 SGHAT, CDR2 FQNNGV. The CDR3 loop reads CASSSTEPGLLADTIYF. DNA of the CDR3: TGTGCCAGCAGCTCGACAGAACCGGGACTTCTGGCGGACACCATATATTTT.

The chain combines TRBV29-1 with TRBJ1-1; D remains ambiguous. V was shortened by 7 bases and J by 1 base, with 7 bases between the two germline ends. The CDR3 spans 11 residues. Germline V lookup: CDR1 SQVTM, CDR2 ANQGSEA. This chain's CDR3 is CSGTPNTEAFF. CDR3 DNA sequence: TGCAGCGGCACACCGAACACTGAAGCTTTCTTT.

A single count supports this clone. DNA of the CDR3: TGTGCCAGCAGCTTGCCGAGCGGATCTGGGCAAGAGACCCAGTACTTC. Translation gives CASSLPSGSGQETQYF. This chain connects TRBV5-6 to TRBJ2-5, with a weak D call TRBD2 (5 bases). CDR3 length equals 16 residues. The V end was cut by 1 base, the J end by 2 bases, with 15 bases between. Germline V gene lookup returns CDR1 SGHDT and CDR2 YYEEEE.

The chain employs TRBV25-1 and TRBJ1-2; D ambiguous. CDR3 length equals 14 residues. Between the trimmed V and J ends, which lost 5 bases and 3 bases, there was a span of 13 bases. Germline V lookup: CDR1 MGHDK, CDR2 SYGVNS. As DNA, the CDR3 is TGTGCCAGCAGTACCGCAGAATTTCACTATGGCTACACCTTC. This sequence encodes CASSTAEFHYGYTF.

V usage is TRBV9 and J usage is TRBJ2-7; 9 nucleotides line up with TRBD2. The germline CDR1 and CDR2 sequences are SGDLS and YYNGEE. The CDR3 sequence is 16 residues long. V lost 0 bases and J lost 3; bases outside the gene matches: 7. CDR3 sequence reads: CASSVGSSGGFYEQYF. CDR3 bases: TGTGCCAGCAGCGTAGGTTCAAGCGGGGGGTTCTACGAGCAGTACTTC.

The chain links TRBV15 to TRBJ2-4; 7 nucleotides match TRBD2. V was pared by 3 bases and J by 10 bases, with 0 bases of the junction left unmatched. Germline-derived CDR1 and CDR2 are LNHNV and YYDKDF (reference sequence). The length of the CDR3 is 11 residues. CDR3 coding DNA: TGTGCCACCAGCAGGGGGGGGATTCAGTACTTC. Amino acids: CATSRGGIQYF.

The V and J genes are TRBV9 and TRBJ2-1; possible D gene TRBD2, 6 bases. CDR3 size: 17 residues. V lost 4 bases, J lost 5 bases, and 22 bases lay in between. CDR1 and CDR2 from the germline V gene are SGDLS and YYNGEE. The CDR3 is CASSYGSALGIDNEQFF. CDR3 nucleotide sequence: TGTGCCAGCAGCTACGGGAGCGCCCTCGGTATCGACAATGAGCAGTTCTTC.

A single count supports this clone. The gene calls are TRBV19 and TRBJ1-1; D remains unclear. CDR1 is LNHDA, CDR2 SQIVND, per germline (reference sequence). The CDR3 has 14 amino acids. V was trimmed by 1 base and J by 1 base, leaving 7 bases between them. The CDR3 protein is CASSIVAGNTEAFF. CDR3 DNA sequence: TGTGCCAGTAGTATAGTAGCGGGGAACACTGAAGCTTTCTTT.

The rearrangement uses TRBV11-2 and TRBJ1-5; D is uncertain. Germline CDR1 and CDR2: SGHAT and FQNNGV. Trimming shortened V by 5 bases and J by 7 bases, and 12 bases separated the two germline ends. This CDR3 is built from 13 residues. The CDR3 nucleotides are TGTGCCAGCAGCCCCGGTCAGGCCCAGCCCCAGCATTTT. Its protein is CASSPGQAQPQHF.

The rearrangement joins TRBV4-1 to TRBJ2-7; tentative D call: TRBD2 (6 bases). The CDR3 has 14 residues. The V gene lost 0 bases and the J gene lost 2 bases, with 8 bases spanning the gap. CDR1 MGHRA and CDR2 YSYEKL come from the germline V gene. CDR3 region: CASSQEGGAYEQYF. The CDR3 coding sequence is TGCGCCAGCAGCCAAGAAGGAGGGGCCTACGAGCAGTACTTC.

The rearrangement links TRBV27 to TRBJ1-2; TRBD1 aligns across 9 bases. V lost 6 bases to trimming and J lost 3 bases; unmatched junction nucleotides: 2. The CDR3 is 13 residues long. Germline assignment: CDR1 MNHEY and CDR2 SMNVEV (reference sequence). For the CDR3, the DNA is TGTGCCAGCAGCTGGGACAGGGACTATGGCTACACCTTC. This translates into CASSWDRDYGYTF.

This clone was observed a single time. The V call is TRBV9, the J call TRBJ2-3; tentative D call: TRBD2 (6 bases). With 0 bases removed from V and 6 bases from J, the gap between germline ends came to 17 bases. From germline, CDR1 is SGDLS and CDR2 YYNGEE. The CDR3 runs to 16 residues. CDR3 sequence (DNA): TGTGCCAGCAGCGTAGTGTCTGGGGCGGGGCGGGATACGCAGTATTTT. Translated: CASSVVSGAGRDTQYF.

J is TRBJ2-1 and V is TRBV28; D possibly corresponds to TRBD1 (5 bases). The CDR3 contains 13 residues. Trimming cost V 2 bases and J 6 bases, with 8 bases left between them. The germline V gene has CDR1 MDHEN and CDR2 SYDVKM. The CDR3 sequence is CASSLDQGNEQFF. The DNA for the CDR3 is TGTGCCAGCAGTTTAGATCAGGGCAATGAGCAGTTCTTC.

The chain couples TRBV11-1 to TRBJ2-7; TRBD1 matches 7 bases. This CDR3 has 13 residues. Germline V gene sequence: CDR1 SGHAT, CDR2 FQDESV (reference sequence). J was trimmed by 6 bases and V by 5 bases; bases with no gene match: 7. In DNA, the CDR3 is TGTGCCAGCAGCCAATCACAGGGGACCGAGCAGTACTTC. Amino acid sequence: CASSQSQGTEQYF.

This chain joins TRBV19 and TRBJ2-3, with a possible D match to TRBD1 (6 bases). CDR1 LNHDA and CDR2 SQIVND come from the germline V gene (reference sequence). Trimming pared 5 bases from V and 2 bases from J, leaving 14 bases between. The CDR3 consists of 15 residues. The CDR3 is CASSYLQGTTDTQYF. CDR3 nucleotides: TGTGCCAGTAGTTATTTACAGGGTACCACAGATACGCAGTATTTT.

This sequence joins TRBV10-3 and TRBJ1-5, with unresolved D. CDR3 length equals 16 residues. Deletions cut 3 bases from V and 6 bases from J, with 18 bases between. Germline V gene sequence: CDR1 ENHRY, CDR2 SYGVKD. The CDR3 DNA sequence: TGTGCCATCAGTGAAGGTGGGCCTTCGGAAGGTCAGCCCCAGCATTTT. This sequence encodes CAISEGGPSEGQPQHF.

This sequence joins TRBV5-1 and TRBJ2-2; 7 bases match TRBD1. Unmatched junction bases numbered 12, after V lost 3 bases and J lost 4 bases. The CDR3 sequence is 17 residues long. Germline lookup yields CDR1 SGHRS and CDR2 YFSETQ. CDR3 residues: CASSYSGTAWSTGELFF. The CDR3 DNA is TGCGCCAGCAGCTACTCCGGGACAGCTTGGAGCACCGGGGAGCTGTTTTTT.

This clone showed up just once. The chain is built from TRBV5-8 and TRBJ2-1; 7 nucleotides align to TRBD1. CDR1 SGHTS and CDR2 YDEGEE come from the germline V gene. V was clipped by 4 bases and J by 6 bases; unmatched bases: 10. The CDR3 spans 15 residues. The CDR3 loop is CASSLGQFASNEQFF. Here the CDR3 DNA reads TGTGCCAGCAGCCTGGGACAGTTCGCGAGCAATGAGCAGTTCTTC. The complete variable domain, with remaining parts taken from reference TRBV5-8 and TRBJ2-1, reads EAGVTQSPTHLIKTRGQQATLRCSPISGHTSVYWYQQALGLGLQFLLWYDEGEERNRGNFPPRFSGRQFPNYSSELNVNALELEDSALYLCASSLGQFASNEQFFGPGTRLTVL.

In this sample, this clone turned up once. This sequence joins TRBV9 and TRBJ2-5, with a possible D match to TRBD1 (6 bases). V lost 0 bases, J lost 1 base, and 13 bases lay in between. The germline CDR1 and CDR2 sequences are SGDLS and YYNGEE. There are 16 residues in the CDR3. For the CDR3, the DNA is TGTGCCAGCAGCGTAGCTACGAGGGGGAGCCAAGAGACCCAGTACTTC. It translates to CASSVATRGSQETQYF.

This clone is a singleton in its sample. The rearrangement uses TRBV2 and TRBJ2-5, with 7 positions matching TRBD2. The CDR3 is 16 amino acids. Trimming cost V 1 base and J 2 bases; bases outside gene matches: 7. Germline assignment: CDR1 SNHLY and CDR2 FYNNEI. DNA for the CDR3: TGTGCCAGCAGTGAAGATACGGTGGGGGGGCAAGAGACCCAGTACTTC. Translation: CASSEDTVGGQETQYF.

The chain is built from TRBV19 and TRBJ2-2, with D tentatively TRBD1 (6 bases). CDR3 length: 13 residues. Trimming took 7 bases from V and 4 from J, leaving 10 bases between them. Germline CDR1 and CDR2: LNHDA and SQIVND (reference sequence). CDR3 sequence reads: CASKQGPTGELFF. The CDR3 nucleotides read TGTGCCAGTAAACAGGGACCCACCGGGGAGCTGTTTTTT.

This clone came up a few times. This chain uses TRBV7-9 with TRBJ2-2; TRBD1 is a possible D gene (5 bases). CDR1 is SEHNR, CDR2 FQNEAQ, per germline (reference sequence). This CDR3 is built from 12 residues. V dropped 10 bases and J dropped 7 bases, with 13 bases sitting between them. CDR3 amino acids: CATSAGNGELFF. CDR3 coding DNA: TGTGCCACCTCCGCAGGGAACGGGGAGCTGTTTTTT.